The clone carrying this T cell receptor beta chain occurred many times. This entry belongs to a study of CD8+CD57+ T cells in acquired aplastic anemia. Study-level background: The sorted CD4+ and CD8+ cells yielded an average roughly 3 ug of DNA. Healthy donors yielded 9 million to 14 million CD4+ cell reads on average.

Genomic DNA acted as the template from which TCR beta VDJ combination and CDR3 sequence profiling were carried out. A single record per CDR3 protein comes from TCRdb applying MiXCR to the reads. The table has 110,000 or so distinct CDR3 sequences, approximately 49% seen once; the top ten hold under 35%. V lost 0 bases and J lost 0, with 6 bases in between. CDR1 SGHAT and CDR2 FQNNGV come from the germline V gene. The CDR3 length is 15 residues. The V and J genes are TRBV11-2 and TRBJ2-1; D is undetermined. Material for sequencing was sorted CD4+, CD8+, or CD8+CD57+ T cells (not recorded which) from PBMCs. This sequence was found in a human donor in good health, serving as a control. The CDR3 bases are TGTGCCAGCAGCTTAGACGCGAGCTCCTACAATGAGCAGTTCTTC. Protein: CASSLDASSYNEQFF.